These 27 T cell receptor beta chains came from one sample sequenced in a study of naive and memory T cell subsets (dated by TCRdb to the late 2010s). The paper as a whole reports these results and caveats: A few larger clonotypes were present in naive repertoires, particularly the CD8 repertoires, and these clonotypes were possibly memory cells re-expressing CD45RA.

Library method: UMI-ligation and nested PCR. The reads were generated on an Illumina MiSeq. The beta constant-region primer was an equimolar mix of two oligonucleotides covering both TRBC1 and TRBC2. The ligated cDNA went through four rounds of PCR with nested alpha and beta constant-region primers together with the SP2 primer. TCRdb reanalyzed the raw reads on its own, using fastp at Q25 for trimming and MiXCR for clone calling, and kept in-frame beta chains. Entries are consolidated by CDR3 protein sequence, retaining the most common genes and DNA. This sample gives 150,000 or so distinct CDR3 sequences in total; 20% to 25% of them show up just once. 0.11% of the sample is held by the ten biggest clonotypes. No antigen has been assigned to these receptors. Material: naive CD4+ T cells from blood. The cell subset or site label of this sample denotes: naive T cells, CD45RA high CD27+. All receptors derive from a human donor in good health.

In this sample, this clonotype turned up a few times. The chain couples TRBV7-9 to TRBJ2-1; D possibly corresponds to TRBD1 (5 bases). The germline gives CDR1 SEHNR, CDR2 FQNEAQ (reference sequence). The CDR3 is 13 amino acids. V shed 5 bases and J shed 9 bases, with 14 bases lying between them. The CDR3 sequence: CASSKPGFGEQFF. The CDR3 DNA is TGTGCCAGCAGCAAGCCAGGGTTCGGTGAGCAGTTCTTC.

This clonotype was observed a single time. The rearrangement joins TRBV9 to TRBJ2-5; tentatively, D is TRBD1 or TRBD2 (5 bases each). The CDR3 has 15 amino acids. Trimming shortened V by 5 bases and J by 5 bases, and 19 bases separated the two germline ends. The germline gives CDR1 SGDLS, CDR2 YYNGEE. The CDR3 region has the DNA TGTGCCAGCAGTCAGCCCGGTGGGGGTGGGGAGACCCAGTACTTC. Amino acid sequence: CASSQPGGGGETQYF.

This clonotype has more than one count but fewer than ten. The V call is TRBV12-3 or TRBV12-4, the J call TRBJ2-5, with 7 positions matching TRBD2. The V segment lost 6 bases and the J segment 5 bases; nucleotides outside the gene matches: 15. CDR3 length equals 16 residues. The CDR3 bases are TGTGCCAGCAGCTACAGCGGGAACCTTATCGGGGAGACCCAGTACTTC. Its protein product is CASSYSGNLIGETQYF.

The V gene is TRBV20-1, the J gene TRBJ2-7, with TRBD2 matching over 10 bases. Germline CDR1 is DFQATT and CDR2 is SNEGSKA (reference sequence). After removal of 1 base from V and 4 bases from J, the junction contained 7 bases not matched to a gene. CDR3 size: 15 residues. The chain's CDR3 is CSARARAGGPYEQYF. The CDR3 DNA sequence: TGCAGTGCTAGAGCTCGAGCGGGAGGGCCGTACGAGCAGTACTTC.

The chain couples TRBV24-1 to TRBJ2-1; perhaps TRBD2 as D (6 bases). Germline CDR1 and CDR2: KGHDR and SFDVKD. The CDR3 covers 14 residues. V was cut by 5 bases and J by 2 bases, with 9 bases left in between. This chain's CDR3 is CATSAEGPYNEQFF. CDR3 nucleotide sequence: TGTGCCACCAGTGCGGAGGGCCCCTACAATGAGCAGTTCTTC.

The chain carries TRBV27 and TRBJ2-3, with 11 bases that match TRBD2. The V and J ends lost 2 bases and 1 base, in that order; junction bases with no gene match: 2. The CDR3 runs to 16 residues. CDR1 and CDR2 from the germline V gene are MNHEY and SMNVEV (reference sequence). The CDR3 here is CASSLRGLAGTDTQYF. For the CDR3, the DNA is TGTGCCAGCAGTTTAAGGGGACTAGCGGGCACAGATACGCAGTATTTT.

In this sample, this clonotype turned up a few times. The chain recombines TRBV7-2 with TRBJ2-5, with 7 bases lining up with TRBD2. The V segment lost 5 bases and the J segment 1 base; nucleotides outside the gene matches: 10. This CDR3 region has 16 residues. Germline CDR1 SGHTA, CDR2 FQGNSA. CDR3 in DNA: TGTGCCAGCAGCCCCGTAGCGGGCCCCCCCCAAGAGACCCAGTACTTC. Translating gives CASSPVAGPPQETQYF.

This clonotype showed up just a few times. V gene TRBV12-3 or TRBV12-4 combines with J gene TRBJ1-1, with D unresolved. The CDR3 has 14 residues. The V end was cut by 7 bases, the J end by 7 bases, with 19 bases between. The chain's CDR3 is CASTSTYGEDEAFF. Here the CDR3 DNA reads TGTGCCAGCACCTCCACCTACGGCGAGGATGAAGCTTTCTTT.

The chain combines TRBV27 with TRBJ2-5; the D gene is possibly TRBD2 (5 bases). The V and J ends lost 6 bases and 9 bases respectively, with 17 bases between them. This CDR3 spans 13 amino acids. The V gene's germline CDR1 is MNHEY and CDR2 SMNVEV (reference sequence). In DNA form, the CDR3 reads TGTGCCAGCAGATTGACATTGATAGCGCCCCAGTACTTC. Translation: CASRLTLIAPQYF.

The chain has TRBV7-2 and TRBJ2-3, with D unclear. Germline V gives CDR1 SGHTA, CDR2 FQGNSA. Trimming took 2 bases from V and 2 from J, leaving 8 bases between them. This CDR3 is 14 amino acids long. CDR3 bases: TGTGCCAGCAGCTTATCCCCCATCACAGATACGCAGTATTTT. It encodes CASSLSPITDTQYF.

The V call is TRBV20-1, the J call TRBJ2-3; D call uncertain. Germline CDR1 and CDR2: DFQATT and SNEGSKA (reference sequence). Between the trimmed V and J ends, which lost 4 bases and 6 bases, there was a span of 11 bases. This CDR3 is built from 12 residues. The CDR3 nucleotides are TGCAGTGCTAATTTCGTCACCGATACGCAGTATTTT. This translates into CSANFVTDTQYF.

V is TRBV20-1 and J is TRBJ2-5; 9 bases agree with TRBD1. This CDR3 is built from 14 residues. CDR1 is DFQATT and CDR2 is SNEGSKA in the germline V gene (reference sequence). Germline trimming cut 6 bases from V and 5 bases from J; bases unmatched to any gene: 10. CDR3 region: CSAEPGQGGETQYF. CDR3 nucleotide sequence: TGCAGTGCGGAACCGGGACAGGGAGGGGAGACCCAGTACTTC.

The chain links TRBV2 to TRBJ2-1; possibly TRBD1 or TRBD2 for D (5 bases each). From germline, CDR1 is SNHLY and CDR2 FYNNEI. The length of the CDR3 is 16 residues. Trimming left V 0 bases short and J 7 bases short, with 16 bases between. CDR3 nucleotides: TGTGCCAGCAGTGAAGCCCCTGGGGGAAGGAAAAATGAGCAGTTCTTC. The encoded protein is CASSEAPGGRKNEQFF.

This clonotype has just a few counts. V is TRBV28 and J is TRBJ2-6, with D possibly being TRBD1 or TRBD2 (5 bases each). Germline values: CDR1 MDHEN, CDR2 SYDVKM. The CDR3 contains 15 residues. V was clipped by 8 bases and J by 2 bases, with 13 bases between them. Here the CDR3 reads CASEEQGAGANVLTF. DNA of the CDR3: TGTGCCAGCGAAGAGCAGGGAGCTGGGGCCAACGTCCTGACTTTC.

In its sample, this clonotype was seen a few times. The genes are TRBV9 and TRBJ2-4, with 12 bases fitting TRBD2. The CDR3 totals 20 residues. V lost 4 bases, J lost 1 base, and 15 bases stayed unmatched. Germline CDR1 reads SGDLS; CDR2 reads YYNGEE. CDR3 sequence: CASSPGLASGRADAKNIQYF. CDR3 in DNA: TGTGCCAGCAGCCCCGGTCTGGCTAGCGGGAGGGCCGATGCCAAAAACATTCAGTACTTC.

This clonotype was detected many times. The genes are TRBV6-1 and TRBJ2-7; D is perhaps TRBD1 (6 bases). With 5 bases removed from V and 1 base from J, the gap between germline ends came to 9 bases. This CDR3 region has 13 residues. CDR1 MNHNS and CDR2 SASEGT come from the germline V gene. The CDR3 bases are TGTGCCAGCAGTCCTGGACAGTCCTACGAGCAGTACTTC. As protein: CASSPGQSYEQYF.

The sample holds many counts of this clonotype. CDR3: CASSFAGVGDTIYF. CDR3 nucleotide sequence: TGTGCCAGCAGTTTCGCCGGGGTGGGGGACACCATATATTTT. This chain links TRBV12-3 or TRBV12-4 with TRBJ1-3; a weak D match, TRBD1 (5 bases). Trimming removed 3 bases from V and 8 bases from J, with 14 bases in between. The length of the CDR3 is 14 residues.

Concerning this clonotype itself: Compared with germline, one end of the junction differs, possibly owing to a read error. The chain carries TRBV3-1 and TRBJ2-1; D is perhaps TRBD2 (5 bases). Germline loops: CDR1 LGHDT, CDR2 YNNKEL (reference sequence). The CDR3 runs 12 residues. This CDR3 is CASSQDSGKWLF. CDR3 DNA sequence: TGTGCCAGCAGCCAAGATTCGGGAAAGTGGCTCTTC.

This clonotype was seen only a few times. CDR3 sequence (DNA): TGTGCCAGCAGTTCTACCGCGGGAGGGTCCAATGAGCAGTTCTTC. Translated, it gives CASSSTAGGSNEQFF. J is TRBJ2-1 and V is TRBV6-5; 9 bases fit TRBD2. There are 15 residues in the CDR3. Germline V gene sequence: CDR1 MNHEY, CDR2 SVGAGI. J lost 6 bases, V lost 4 bases, and 7 bases had no gene match.

This clonotype was detected only a few times. The chain has TRBV10-2 and TRBJ1-1; tentative D call: TRBD1 (5 bases). The germline V gene has CDR1 WSHSY and CDR2 SAAADI. This CDR3 is built from 12 residues. Trimming removed 9 bases at V and 4 bases at J, with 12 bases between. The CDR3 region is CASTQGGTEAFF. CDR3 coding DNA: TGCGCCAGTACCCAGGGTGGCACTGAAGCTTTCTTT.

As to this clonotype: One junction end does not reproduce the germline sequence, and a read error may be involved. V and J are TRBV19 and TRBJ2-3, with D maybe TRBD1 (6 bases). This CDR3 is 12 amino acids long. Germline V gene data show CDR1 as LNHDA and CDR2 as SQIVND (reference sequence). CDR3 in DNA: TGTGCCAGTAGTACCCAGACAGGTACGCAGTATTTT. This encodes CASSTQTGTQYF.

The gene calls are TRBV20-1 and TRBJ2-1, with TRBD2 identical over 10 bases. The CDR3 length is 14 residues. The V gene's germline CDR1 is DFQATT and CDR2 SNEGSKA (reference sequence). V was pared by 5 bases and J by 5 bases, with 6 bases of the junction left unmatched. This CDR3 reads CSADRTSGDNEQFF. The CDR3 nucleotides read TGCAGTGCTGACAGGACTAGCGGTGACAATGAGCAGTTCTTC.

This clonotype was detected many times. The genes are TRBV3-1 and TRBJ2-2; the D gene is possibly TRBD1 (7 bases). CDR3 size: 17 residues. Germline V gene lookup returns CDR1 LGHDT and CDR2 YNNKEL (reference sequence). The ends were cut back, 4 bases at V and 5 bases at J, with 20 bases in the middle. The CDR3 region has the DNA TGTGCCAGCAGCCCCTGGCGGGGCAGGGGGTGGACCGGGGAGCTGTTTTTT. As protein: CASSPWRGRGWTGELFF.

This sequence joins TRBV5-4 and TRBJ1-1; maybe TRBD1 (5 bases). The CDR3 length is 13 residues. V lost 0 bases, J lost 8 bases, and 11 bases lay in between. CDR1 and CDR2 (germline): SGHNT, YYREEE (reference sequence). The CDR3 reads CASSLEGTGEAFF. CDR3 DNA: TGTGCCAGCAGCTTGGAAGGGACGGGCGAAGCTTTCTTT.

This clonotype appeared a few times. The chain couples TRBV11-2 to TRBJ1-1; D not certain. V was cut by 4 bases and J by 1 base, with 7 bases left in between. The CDR3 contains 13 residues. Germline V gene lookup returns CDR1 SGHAT and CDR2 FQNNGV. The CDR3 loop reads CASSSRTNTEAFF. CDR3 in DNA: TGTGCCAGCAGCTCAAGAACGAACACTGAAGCTTTCTTT. Based on the CDR3 plus reference TRBV11-2 and TRBJ1-1, the full variable domain is EAGVAQSPRYKIIEKRQSVAFWCNPISGHATLYWYQQILGQGPKLLIQFQNNGVVDDSQLPKDRFSAERLKGVDSTLKIQPAKLEDSAVYLCASSSRTNTEAFFGQGTRLTVV.

This clonotype has ten or more counts. This rearrangement joins TRBV1 to TRBJ2-3; whether TRBD2, the table's D call, matches the DNA was not checked. TRBV1 has pseudogene status. This CDR3 contains 20 residues. This CDR3 reads CTSSQDRLAGDLPGTDTQYF. CDR3 sequence (DNA): TGCACCAGCAGCCAAGATCGGCTAGCGGGAGATCTCCCCGGCACAGATACGCAGTATTTT.

V usage is TRBV7-9 and J usage is TRBJ2-1; 9 nucleotides agree with TRBD2. CDR1 SEHNR and CDR2 FQNEAQ come from the germline V gene (reference sequence). The V segment lost 1 base and the J segment 3 bases; nucleotides outside the gene matches: 1. This CDR3 has 15 amino acids. For the CDR3, the DNA is TGTGCCAGCAGCTTAGATAGCGGGGGCTACAATGAGCAGTTCTTC. Encoded protein: CASSLDSGGYNEQFF.